This T cell receptor (beta chain) was captured in a study of T cells in Graves' hyperthyroidism and ophthalmopathy. Amplification yielded TCR beta CDR3 regions, with RNA transcripts as the source. The primer set for the first-round RT-PCR of the TCR CDR3 was HTBI. TCRdb analysed the multiplex PCR reads with MiXCR anew, one entry per CDR3 protein. The sample yields about 600,000 distinct CDR3 sequences, around 16% seen once. This clonotype showed up many times. The sequence was collected from a middle-aged woman with Graves' ophthalmopathy. The specimen sequenced was blood.

CDR3 residues: CSVRMMGRNTEAFF. As DNA, the CDR3 is TGCAGTGTCCGAATGATGGGGAGGAACACTGAAGCTTTCTTT. This sequence joins TRBV20-1 and TRBJ1-1, with D unresolved. Trimming removed 7 bases from V and 1 base from J, with 16 bases in between. CDR1 is DFQATT, CDR2 SNEGSKA, per germline (reference sequence). The CDR3 is 14 residues long.